Shown below are 18 T cell receptor beta chains from a single sample sequenced in a study of Graves' ophthalmopathy and Graves' hyperthyroidism. RNA transcripts were the source from which TCR beta CDR3 regions were amplified. RT-PCR with HTBI primers came first, then second-round multiplex PCR. TCRdb re-called the multiplex PCR reads with MiXCR, one entry per CDR3 protein. The sample records about 550,000 distinct CDR3 sequences, about 40% being singletons. Sequencing used peripheral blood or thyroid tissue (not recorded which). The receptors here all came from an adult man with Graves' hyperthyroidism.

This clonotype was seen only a few times. The CDR3 here is CASSRAGGQWTGELFF. CDR3 in DNA: TGCGCCAGCAGCAGAGCGGGGGGGCAATGGACCGGGGAGCTGTTTTTT. V usage is TRBV4-1 and J usage is TRBJ2-2; 10 nucleotides agree with TRBD2. This CDR3 is 16 amino acids long. Germline CDR1 MGHRA, CDR2 YSYEKL. The V and J ends lost 5 bases and 5 bases, in that order; junction bases with no gene match: 8.

This chain joins TRBV3-1 and TRBJ2-5, with TRBD2 matching 7 bases. CDR3 length equals 16 residues. The germline CDR1 and CDR2 sequences are LGHDT and YNNKEL (reference sequence). Trimming at V came to 3 bases and at J to 5 bases, leaving 12 bases not matched to a gene. CDR3: CASSQAWTRPLETQYF. The CDR3 DNA reads TGTGCCAGCAGCCAGGCCTGGACTAGGCCCCTGGAGACCCAGTACTTC.

Ten or more counts support this clonotype. Likely a read error: the CDR3 ends without its conserved phenylalanine or tryptophan. V is TRBV24-1 and J is TRBJ1-4; D is unclear. V was clipped by 4 bases and J by 8 bases, with 13 bases between them. This CDR3 has 14 residues. Germline CDR1 and CDR2: KGHDR and SFDVKD. The DNA of the CDR3 is TGTGCCACCAGTGACGCCCATGGTTCGGAAAAACTGTTTCTT. Protein product: CATSDAHGSEKLFL.

This clonotype was recorded at least ten times. The chain recombines TRBV19 with TRBJ1-6; TRBD1 agrees at 10 bases. This CDR3 comprises 15 residues. From germline, CDR1 is LNHDA and CDR2 SQIVND (reference sequence). V shed 3 bases, J shed 10 bases, and the junction held 6 bases outside the gene matches. Here the CDR3 reads CASSIGTGDISPLHF. The CDR3 DNA reads TGTGCCAGTAGTATCGGGACAGGGGACATCTCACCCCTCCACTTT. Full variable domain (remainder filled in from reference TRBV19 and TRBJ1-6): DGGITQSPKYLFRKEGQNVTLSCEQNLNHDAMYWYRQDPGQGLRLIYYSQIVNDFQKGDIAEGYSVSREKKESFPLTVTSAQKNPTAFYLCASSIGTGDISPLHFGNGTRLTVT.

CDR3 nucleotides: TGTGCCGGAGGGGCAGGGGCCAACACCGGGGAGCTGTTTTTT. Protein: CAGGAGANTGELFF. V and J are TRBV7-9 and TRBJ2-2; TRBD1 or TRBD2 may be the D gene (6 bases each). Germline V CDR1 and CDR2: SEHNR, FQNEAQ (reference sequence). Between the trimmed V and J ends, which lost 11 bases and 2 bases, there was a span of 15 bases. The CDR3 is made up of 14 amino acids. The variable domain in full, with the rest retrieved from reference TRBV7-9 and TRBJ2-2, is DTGVSQNPRHKITKRGQNVTFRCDPISEHNRLYWYRQTLGQGPEFLTYFQNEAQLEKSRLLSDRFSAERPKGSFSTLEIQRTEQGDSAMYLCAGGAGANTGELFFGEGSRLTVL.

This clonotype showed up many times. V is TRBV7-2 and J is TRBJ1-2; tentative D call: TRBD1 (6 bases). The CDR3 runs to 14 residues. Trimming removed 1 base from V and 3 bases from J, with 9 bases in between. CDR1 is SGHTA, CDR2 FQGNSA, per germline. This CDR3 reads CASSLGTVDYGYTF. CDR3 sequence (DNA): TGTGCCAGCAGCTTAGGGACAGTGGACTATGGCTACACCTTC. Looking up the rest from reference TRBV7-2 and TRBJ1-2 gives the full variable domain: GAGVSQSPSNKVTEKGKDVELRCDPISGHTALYWYRQSLGQGLEFLIYFQGNSAPDKSGLPSDRFSAERTGGSVSTLTIQRTQQEDSAVYLCASSLGTVDYGYTFGSGTRLTVV.

This clonotype occurred many times. The chain couples TRBV5-8 to TRBJ2-7, with 9 nucleotides matching TRBD1. The CDR3 has 14 amino acids. With V trimmed by 4 bases and J by 5 bases, 7 bases remained unmatched. The germline V gene encodes CDR1 SGHTS and CDR2 YDEGEE. Here the CDR3 reads CASSPGQGRHEQYF. CDR3 coding DNA: TGTGCCAGCAGCCCTGGACAGGGGCGGCACGAGCAGTACTTC.

A few counts support this clonotype. The rearrangement uses TRBV25-1 and TRBJ2-5; D remains ambiguous. V shed 4 bases and J shed 1 base, with 4 bases lying between them. The length of the CDR3 is 12 residues. CDR1 MGHDK and CDR2 SYGVNS come from the germline V gene. CDR3 coding DNA: TGTGCCAGCAGTGCAGCCCAAGAGACCCAGTACTTC. Its protein is CASSAAQETQYF.

This clonotype was detected only a few times. The rearrangement joins TRBV12-3 or TRBV12-4 to TRBJ2-7; 7 bases fit TRBD1. V dropped 5 bases and J dropped 3; count of bases not matched to a gene: 10. The length of the CDR3 is 15 residues. The CDR3 loop reads CASSTGQASFYEQYF. The CDR3 DNA is TGTGCCAGCAGTACCGGACAGGCTTCCTTCTACGAGCAGTACTTC.

The chain links TRBV5-1 to TRBJ2-6; no reliable D call. The V end lost 0 bases, the J end lost 1 base, and 8 bases lay between the germline ends. The CDR3 extends over 16 amino acids. The germline V gene encodes CDR1 SGHRS and CDR2 YFSETQ. This CDR3 is CASSLAGASGANVLTF. The CDR3 DNA is TGCGCCAGCAGCTTGGCCGGCGCATCTGGGGCCAACGTCCTGACTTTC.

The chain employs TRBV10-3 and TRBJ1-6, with D perhaps matching TRBD1 (5 bases). Germline V lookup: CDR1 ENHRY, CDR2 SYGVKD. The CDR3 contains 14 residues. V was trimmed by 0 bases and J by 9 bases, leaving 9 bases between them. This CDR3 reads CAISESGGASPLHF. CDR3 nucleotide sequence: TGTGCCATCAGTGAGTCAGGAGGGGCTTCACCCCTCCACTTT.

Notes on this clonotype: A much more abundant neighbour one base away suggests this may be a read error. The chain carries TRBV7-3 and TRBJ1-4; 7 nucleotides line up with TRBD1. Germline V gene data show CDR1 as SGHTA and CDR2 as FQGTGA. This CDR3 has 15 residues. V was pared by 5 bases and J by 8 bases, with 11 bases of the junction left unmatched. The DNA for the CDR3 is TGTGCCAGCAGCCGACGCCAGACAGGGCTGGAAAAACTGTTTTTT. Its protein is CASSRRQTGLEKLFF.

The chain is built from TRBV2 and TRBJ2-5; 7 positions agree with TRBD2. Germline CDR1 reads SNHLY; CDR2 reads FYNNEI. This CDR3 has 14 residues. The trim removed 8 bases at V and 5 bases at J, leaving 11 bases unmatched. This CDR3 is CASVTVTSVETQYF. The CDR3 region has the DNA TGTGCCAGCGTGACGGTTACTAGCGTTGAGACCCAGTACTTC.

The genes are TRBV7-9 and TRBJ2-3; TRBD2 aligns across 8 bases. Losses at the gene ends were 5 bases for V and 0 bases for J; bases not matched to a gene: 7. The CDR3 totals 16 residues. The germline V gene has CDR1 SEHNR and CDR2 FQNEAQ (reference sequence). Here the CDR3 reads CASSIPAGGSTDTQYF. In DNA, the CDR3 is TGTGCCAGCAGCATCCCGGCGGGGGGCAGCACAGATACGCAGTATTTT.

This clonotype was found many times. V gene TRBV5-6 combines with J gene TRBJ1-4, with a tentative D call TRBD1 (6 bases). V dropped 4 bases and J dropped 7 bases, with 17 bases sitting between them. The CDR3 length is 15 residues. CDR1 and CDR2 (germline): SGHDT, YYEEEE. The CDR3 coding sequence is TGTGCCAGCAGCGCTACACAGGGATCGGGTGAAAAACTGTTTTTT. Encoded protein: CASSATQGSGEKLFF.

The chain uses TRBV20-1 and TRBJ2-7, with D possibly TRBD2 on 9 matching bases. The J call may be in error: the DNA end matches TRBJ2-1 better. CDR1 DFQATT and CDR2 SNEGSKA come from the germline V gene (reference sequence). This CDR3 has 15 amino acids. The CDR3 loop is CSAQTGLAGQDEQFF. CDR3 sequence (DNA): TGCAGTGCCCAGACAGGGCTAGCGGGACAGGATGAGCAGTTCTTC.

The table lists this clonotype with many counts. The J gene is TRBJ1-1, the V gene TRBV11-1; TRBD1 might be the D (5 bases). Per germline, CDR1 SGHAT and CDR2 FQDESV (reference sequence). V shed 5 bases and J shed 2 bases, with 9 bases lying between them. This CDR3 is built from 13 residues. CDR3 sequence: CASSRGINTEAFF. CDR3 bases: TGTGCCAGCAGCAGGGGTATTAACACTGAAGCTTTCTTT.

This clonotype was detected ten times or more. V gene TRBV12-3 or TRBV12-4 combines with J gene TRBJ2-2; 13 bases align to TRBD2. J lost 7 bases, V lost 5 bases, and 1 base had no gene match. The CDR3 contains 14 residues. CDR3 in amino acids: CASSTSGRDGELFF. The CDR3 nucleotides read TGTGCCAGCAGTACTAGCGGGAGGGACGGGGAGCTGTTTTTT.